This T cell receptor beta chain was identified during a study of molecular identifiers for immune sequencing clone quantification. Listed TCR primers, together with previously described methods, were used for the bulk TCR libraries. TCRdb called the PCR reads again in MiXCR, with one record for every CDR3 protein. The sample shows more than 300,000 distinct CDR3 sequences, about a fifth of them seen only once. Germline assignment: CDR1 SGHRS and CDR2 YFSETQ. V was pared by 2 bases and J by 0 bases, with 15 bases between. This CDR3 is 16 amino acids long. There are many counts of this clonotype. The rearrangement joins TRBV5-1 to TRBJ2-7, with D perhaps being TRBD1 or TRBD2 (5 bases each). Sequenced input: naive CD8+ T cells from blood, with Jurkat cell RNA spiked in. Subset reported: FACS-sorted CD8+CD4-CCR7+CD45RA+ naive T cells. The receptor comes from a human donor in good health. Some libraries in this study had Jurkat cell RNA spiked in. Written as DNA, the CDR3 is TGCGCCAGCAGCTTCCTAGGGGCAGGGAGCTCCTACGAGCAGTACTTC. It is translated as CASSFLGAGSSYEQYF.